A selection of T cell receptor beta chains follows, all from one sample in a study of early T cells in non-severe SARS-CoV-2 infection. Each CDR3 protein gets one entry after TCRdb re-called the 5' RACE reads with MiXCR. The repertoire holds about 42,000 distinct CDR3 sequences, with around 6.8% as singletons. The sample taken for sequencing was whole blood. The receptor source for this set is an adult who was a healthcare worker with PCR-confirmed SARS-CoV-2 infection or an uninfected control (not recorded which). Each CDR3 is given with its conserved first and last residue. A D gene is named only where the DNA matches it firmly. A clone size is listed for some rows: how often the clone was seen (once, few, many), or a class if it is expanded.

size	D	J	V	CDR3	DNA
few	TRBD2	TRBJ2-7	TRBV4-1	CASSQATSGGSYEQYF	TGCGCCAGCAGCCAGGCGACTAGCGGGGGGTCATACGAGCAGTACTTC
-	TRBD1	TRBJ2-3	TRBV2	CASRTDRQGPDTQYF	TGTGCCAGCAGAACAGACCGACAGGGCCCAGATACGCAGTATTTT
medium-sized	-	TRBJ2-1	TRBV5-6	CASSQDVGATYNEQFF	TGTGCCAGCAGCCAGGACGTGGGGGCTACCTACAATGAGCAGTTCTTC
-	-	TRBJ2-1	TRBV29-1	CSVADYQNEQFF	TGCAGCGTCGCGGACTACCAGAATGAGCAGTTCTTC
few	-	TRBJ1-2	TRBV10-1	CASSESGPNGYTF	TGCGCCAGCAGTGAGTCTGGGCCAAATGGCTACACCTTC
many	-	TRBJ2-7	TRBV2	CASSNEARVGEQYF	TGTGCCAGCAGCAATGAGGCTAGGGTCGGAGAGCAGTACTTC
many	-	TRBJ1-1	TRBV7-9	CASSLGSSANTEAFF	TGTGCCAGCAGCTTAGGATCTTCAGCGAACACTGAAGCTTTCTTT
many	-	TRBJ1-5	TRBV13	CASSLAAGPNQPQHF	TGTGCCAGCAGCTTAGCCGCGGGGCCCAATCAGCCCCAGCATTTT
few	TRBD1	TRBJ1-1	TRBV18	CASSSSGTGYTEAFF	TGTGCCAGCTCATCCTCCGGGACAGGGTACACTGAAGCTTTCTTT
-	TRBD2	TRBJ2-5	TRBV12-3/TRBV12-4	CASSWGTRGRETQYF	TGTGCCAGCAGTTGGGGGACTAGAGGGAGAGAGACCCAGTACTTC
-	TRBD2	TRBJ2-7	TRBV12-3/TRBV12-4	CASRGLDKPYEQYF	TGTGCCAGCAGGGGACTAGACAAACCGTACGAGCAGTACTTC
-	-	TRBJ2-2	TRBV7-2	CASRERSYTGELFF	TGTGCCAGCAGAGAGAGGTCTTACACCGGGGAGCTGTTTTTT
-	-	TRBJ2-5	TRBV5-1	CASSPGDRSSVETQYF	TGCGCCAGCAGCCCCGGGGACCGAAGCTCTGTGGAGACCCAGTACTTC
few	-	TRBJ2-7	TRBV20-1	CSAPNAAGEQYF	TGCAGTGCTCCCAATGCAGCAGGGGAGCAGTACTTC
-	TRBD2	TRBJ2-5	TRBV13	CASSTRTSGGLRETQYF	TGTGCCAGCAGCACGAGGACTAGCGGGGGCCTAAGAGAGACCCAGTACTTC
-	-	TRBJ1-1	TRBV29-1	CSDGGTGRTEAFF	TGCAGCGATGGGGGTACAGGGCGTACTGAAGCTTTCTTT
many	-	TRBJ2-3	TRBV7-9	CASSPSGGLTDTQYF	TGTGCCAGCAGCCCCTCTGGGGGCCTCACAGATACGCAGTATTTT
many	-	TRBJ1-5	TRBV28	CASIPSGGVFNSNQPQHF	TGTGCCAGCATTCCCTCCGGAGGTGTCTTCAATAGCAATCAGCCCCAGCATTTT
few	-	TRBJ1-2	TRBV20-1	CSARAGGAIYGYTF	TGCAGTGCTAGAGCCGGGGGGGCGATCTATGGCTACACCTTC
once	-	TRBJ2-7	TRBV20-1	CSASIGQEDEQYF	TGCAGTGCTAGTATAGGCCAAGAGGACGAGCAGTACTTC
many	TRBD1	TRBJ1-5	TRBV20-1	CSATDRAQDQPQHF	TGCAGTGCTACTGACAGGGCTCAGGATCAGCCCCAGCATTTT
-	TRBD2	TRBJ2-1	TRBV14	CASSKLAGGGEQFF	TGTGCCAGCAGCAAACTAGCGGGGGGCGGTGAGCAGTTCTTC
-	-	TRBJ1-1	TRBV5-1	CASSPGPYTEAFF	TGCGCCAGCAGCCCCGGGCCTTACACTGAAGCTTTCTTT
many	-	TRBJ2-1	TRBV29-1	CSVVGTYNEQFF	TGCAGCGTTGTCGGGACCTACAATGAGCAGTTCTTC
many	-	TRBJ2-4	TRBV5-6	CASSFRQGSTWVKNIQYF	TGTGCCAGCAGCTTTCGCCAGGGGTCGACGTGGGTCAAAAACATTCAGTACTTC
few	-	TRBJ1-1	TRBV2	CASTGRPRDTEAFF	TGTGCCAGCACCGGGCGTCCAAGGGACACTGAAGCTTTCTTT
many	-	TRBJ1-6	TRBV20-1	CSAREILPDDNSPLHF	TGCAGTGCTAGAGAGATACTGCCAGACGATAATTCACCCCTCCACTTT
many	-	TRBJ1-1	TRBV12-3/TRBV12-4	CASNLGAPLNTEAFF	TGTGCCAGCAACCTCGGGGCCCCCCTGAACACTGAAGCTTTCTTT
few	-	TRBJ2-7	TRBV20-1	CSARRTGYEQYF	TGCAGTGCTAGGCGGACCGGCTACGAGCAGTACTTC
few	TRBD2	TRBJ2-4	TRBV5-4	CASSLTSGGAQYF	TGTGCCAGCAGCTTAACTAGCGGGGGGGCCCAGTACTTC
few	-	TRBJ2-7	TRBV7-6	CASSLAYGRVRDYEQYF	TGTGCCAGCAGCTTAGCCTACGGAAGGGTGAGGGACTACGAGCAGTACTTC
-	-	TRBJ1-1	TRBV7-9	CASSPDRRTAEAFF	TGTGCCAGCAGCCCCGACCGCCGAACGGCTGAAGCTTTCTTT
-	TRBD1	TRBJ2-2	TRBV29-1	CSVTQGVTVTGELFF	TGCAGCGTGACACAGGGGGTTACGGTCACCGGGGAGCTGTTTTTT
few	-	TRBJ2-7	TRBV7-9	CASSGTALSYEQYF	TGTGCCAGCAGCGGTACGGCCCTCTCCTACGAGCAGTACTTC
-	-	TRBJ1-4	TRBV10-1	CASRLNEKLFF	TGCGCCAGCCGGCTTAATGAAAAACTGTTTTTT
-	TRBD1	TRBJ2-2	TRBV7-2	CASSLRQGWTGELFF	TGTGCCAGCAGCCTCCGACAGGGATGGACCGGGGAGCTGTTTTTT
many	TRBD1	TRBJ1-4	TRBV4-3	CASSRSTGRNEKLFF	TGCGCCAGCAGCCGATCGACAGGGCGTAATGAAAAACTGTTTTTT
-	-	TRBJ2-2	TRBV12-5	CASGLVPGELFF	TGTGCTAGTGGTTTGGTACCCGGGGAGCTGTTTTTT
-	-	TRBJ2-3	TRBV10-2	CASSAQGDTQYF	TGCGCCAGCAGTGCACAGGGAGATACGCAGTATTTT
-	-	TRBJ1-1	TRBV6-5	CASSYYEGNTEAFF	TGTGCCAGCAGTTACTACGAAGGAAACACTGAAGCTTTCTTT
many	-	TRBJ1-5	TRBV6-1	CASTDSYSNQPQHF	TGTGCCAGCACGGACTCTTATAGCAATCAGCCCCAGCATTTT